This passage covers 32 T cell receptor beta chains from one sample sequenced in a study of blood T cell repertoires in COVID-19. Assay: immunoSEQ multiplex PCR; the TCRdb copy retains only in-frame clones and omits some. The sample includes some 120,000 clones, roughly 82% of them seen just once. Sequencing was carried out using peripheral blood. The receptor source for this set is a human donor in a cohort sampled during active COVID-19.

This clone has a handful of counts. This chain joins TRBV6-5 and TRBJ1-1; TRBD1 might be the D (5 bases). CDR3 size: 14 residues. Germline V CDR1 and CDR2: MNHEY, SVGAGI. Trimming removed 11 bases from V and 0 bases from J, with 16 bases in between. This chain's CDR3 is CAVSRVDLNTEAFF. The CDR3 region has the DNA TGTGCCGTGTCCAGGGTTGATCTGAACACTGAAGCTTTCTTT.

This chain connects TRBV10-1 to TRBJ1-2, with a weak D call TRBD1 (5 bases). Germline V gene data show CDR1 as WNHNN and CDR2 as SYGVQD (reference sequence). This CDR3 contains 14 residues. V was pared by 0 bases and J by 7 bases, with 12 bases between. DNA of the CDR3: TGCGCCAGCAGTGAGTCGAACGTGGGGGGTGGCTACACCTTC. It encodes CASSESNVGGGYTF.

The chain recombines TRBV2 with TRBJ2-2; weak D call: TRBD1 (5 bases). The CDR3 loop spans 13 amino acids. Between the trimmed V and J ends, which lost 7 bases and 4 bases, there was a span of 10 bases. Germline values: CDR1 SNHLY, CDR2 FYNNEI. The CDR3 sequence is CASTQGGTGELFF. In nucleotides, the CDR3 is TGTGCCAGCACCCAGGGTGGCACCGGGGAGCTGTTTTTT.

This chain links TRBV18 with TRBJ1-1; possible D gene TRBD1, 6 bases. Germline CDR1 reads KGHSH; CDR2 reads LQKENI. The CDR3 contains 20 residues. The V gene lost 0 bases and the J gene lost 0 bases, with 23 bases spanning the gap. DNA of the CDR3: TGTGCCAGCTCACCACCGAGGGGGGAGGGGGGCGCCCTCATGAACACTGAAGCTTTCTTT. Its protein is CASSPPRGEGGALMNTEAFF.

The chain uses TRBV10-3 and TRBJ1-2, with a possible D match to TRBD1 (6 bases). In germline, CDR1 is ENHRY, CDR2 SYGVKD. The CDR3 has 13 amino acids. V was pared by 0 bases and J by 6 bases, with 8 bases between. CDR3 bases: TGTGCCATCAGTGAGTCTGGGGGCAATGGCTACACCTTC. This translates into CAISESGGNGYTF.

The chain links TRBV5-6 to TRBJ1-5; D remains ambiguous. From germline, CDR1 is SGHDT and CDR2 YYEEEE. Trimming stripped 2 bases from V and 5 bases from J, with 5 bases between. The CDR3 extends over 12 amino acids. The chain's CDR3 is CASSFGDQPQHF. The CDR3 coding sequence is TGTGCCAGCAGCTTCGGGGATCAGCCCCAGCATTTT.

This clone was observed a handful of times. This chain uses TRBV4-1 with TRBJ2-7; D gene ambiguous. Looked up from germline, CDR1 is MGHRA and CDR2 is YSYEKL. The CDR3 runs 17 residues. Trimming stripped 0 bases from V and 2 bases from J, with 17 bases between. The CDR3 coding sequence is TGCGCCAGCAGCCAAGATTCTTCCGGTCCAAGAGCCTACGAGCAGTACTTC. It translates to CASSQDSSGPRAYEQYF.

The chain is built from TRBV18 and TRBJ1-1; D is possibly TRBD1 (5 bases). Trimming shortened V by 3 bases and J by 0 bases, and 8 bases separated the two germline ends. Germline V gives CDR1 KGHSH, CDR2 LQKENI. The CDR3 extends over 14 amino acids. CDR3 loop: CASSPGLMNTEAFF. CDR3 coding DNA: TGTGCCAGCTCACCGGGACTGATGAACACTGAAGCTTTCTTT.

J is TRBJ2-3 and V is TRBV7-9; TRBD2 aligns across 7 bases. Germline CDR1 SEHNR, CDR2 FQNEAQ (reference sequence). V shed 1 base, J shed 5 bases, and the junction held 6 bases outside the gene matches. The CDR3 totals 15 residues. As DNA, the CDR3 is TGTGCCAGCAGCTTAGGAATTGGGAGGGGAGATACGCAGTATTTT. It specifies CASSLGIGRGDTQYF.

CDR3 in amino acids: CASSRDRGPDTQYF. CDR3 DNA: TGTGCCAGCAGTCGCGACAGGGGGCCAGATACGCAGTATTTT. V is TRBV7-2 and J is TRBJ2-3, with 10 bases that match TRBD1. The length of the CDR3 is 14 residues. CDR1 is SGHTA and CDR2 is FQGNSA in the germline V gene. The V gene end was trimmed by 6 bases and the J gene end by 4 bases; junction bases not matched to a gene: 4. Looking up the rest from reference TRBV7-2 and TRBJ2-3 gives the full variable domain: GAGVSQSPSNKVTEKGKDVELRCDPISGHTALYWYRQSLGQGLEFLIYFQGNSAPDKSGLPSDRFSAERTGGSVSTLTIQRTQQEDSAVYLCASSRDRGPDTQYFGPGTRLTVL.

The chain employs TRBV6-2 or TRBV6-3 and TRBJ2-5; 10 bases match TRBD2. In germline, CDR1 is MNHEY, CDR2 SVGEGT. Losses at the gene ends were 0 bases for V and 5 bases for J; bases not matched to a gene: 3. The CDR3 loop spans 15 amino acids. The CDR3 bases are TGTGCCAGCAGTTACTCTTCTAGCGGGAGCGAGACCCAGTACTTC. Translation: CASSYSSSGSETQYF.

The V call is TRBV18, the J call TRBJ2-7; a weak D match, TRBD2 (5 bases). CDR3 size: 15 residues. The germline CDR1 and CDR2 sequences are KGHSH and LQKENI. V lost 3 bases to trimming and J lost 5 bases, with 17 bases between them. Here the CDR3 DNA reads TGTGCCAGCTCACCTCCCGGTAGGAGGAATAACGAGCAGTACTTC. Encoded protein: CASSPPGRRNNEQYF.

This chain links TRBV15 with TRBJ1-4; D gene unclear. Looked up from germline, CDR1 is LNHNV and CDR2 is YYDKDF (reference sequence). Trimming left V 0 bases short and J 1 base short, with 6 bases between. The CDR3 runs 15 residues. The DNA for the CDR3 is TGTGCCACCAGCAGAGATTTATTAACTAATGAAAAACTGTTTTTT. Amino acid sequence: CATSRDLLTNEKLFF.

The chain links TRBV19 to TRBJ2-3, with 7 bases aligning to TRBD1. This CDR3 has 15 residues. V trimming: 5 bases; J trimming: 1 base; junction bases outside the gene matches: 6. CDR1 LNHDA and CDR2 SQIVND come from the germline V gene (reference sequence). The CDR3 DNA reads TGTGCCAGTAGTGCCCGACAGGGTCGCACAGATACGCAGTATTTT. Translation gives CASSARQGRTDTQYF.

The V gene is TRBV19, the J gene TRBJ1-2; TRBD1 is a possible D gene (5 bases). CDR3 size: 13 residues. Trimming shortened V by 3 bases and J by 8 bases, and 13 bases separated the two germline ends. From germline, CDR1 is LNHDA and CDR2 SQIVND (reference sequence). CDR3 DNA: TGTGCCAGTAGTATTGGGGCGCGGGGCGGCTACACCTTC. It is translated as CASSIGARGGYTF.

This clone was seen a few times. At the DNA level, this CDR3 is encoded by other sequences in the same sample as well. The rearrangement uses TRBV4-1 and TRBJ2-3, with 12 nucleotides matching TRBD2. The CDR3 loop spans 19 amino acids. With 0 bases clipped from V and 2 bases from J, the junction kept 9 bases outside the gene matches. CDR1 is MGHRA, CDR2 YSYEKL, per germline. CDR3 loop: CASSQERGASGRDTDTQYF. The CDR3 nucleotides read TGCGCCAGCAGCCAAGAAAGGGGCGCTAGCGGGAGGGACACAGATACGCAGTATTTT.

This chain uses TRBV29-1 with TRBJ1-2; no firm D call. The germline V gene encodes CDR1 SQVTM and CDR2 ANQGSEA. This CDR3 has 14 residues. Trimming cost V 0 bases and J 3 bases, with 11 bases left between them. CDR3 amino acids: CSVEDRGVDYGYTF. As DNA, the CDR3 is TGCAGCGTTGAAGATCGAGGAGTCGACTATGGCTACACCTTC.

The rearrangement joins TRBV19 to TRBJ1-5; TRBD1 aligns across 9 bases. The CDR3 extends over 15 amino acids. The ends lost 6 bases at V and 0 bases at J; junction bases unmatched: 3. Looked up from germline, CDR1 is LNHDA and CDR2 is SQIVND (reference sequence). The CDR3 bases are TGTGCCAGTAGGGGACAGGGAAATAGCAATCAGCCCCAGCATTTT. Translated: CASRGQGNSNQPQHF.

The chain carries TRBV7-9 and TRBJ2-2; D is possibly TRBD1 (6 bases). Per the germline V gene, CDR1 is SEHNR and CDR2 is FQNEAQ (reference sequence). This CDR3 is 16 amino acids long. V shed 4 bases and J shed 4 bases, with 16 bases lying between them. The CDR3 loop reads CASSSPGVSRTGELFF. CDR3 in DNA: TGTGCCAGCAGCTCCCCAGGGGTCTCACGCACCGGGGAGCTGTTTTTT.

The J gene is TRBJ2-5, the V gene TRBV21-1; TRBD1 is taken as the D call from the table, unchecked against the DNA. TRBV21-1 is tagged as a pseudogene. The CDR3 is 16 residues long. The CDR3: CASSPPGQGVPETQYF. CDR3 sequence (DNA): TGTGCCAGCAGCCCCCCGGGACAGGGGGTGCCAGAGACCCAGTACTTC.

This clone was seen a few times. The chain carries TRBV19 and TRBJ1-1, with 10 bases fitting TRBD1. The CDR3 loop spans 17 amino acids. Germline values: CDR1 LNHDA, CDR2 SQIVND (reference sequence). The V and J ends lost 3 bases and 1 base, in that order; junction bases with no gene match: 8. CDR3 in amino acids: CASSIPRQGAGNTEAFF. The CDR3 nucleotides read TGTGCCAGTAGTATCCCCAGACAGGGGGCCGGGAACACTGAAGCTTTCTTT.

The chain carries TRBV4-3 and TRBJ1-2; D gene uncertain. The CDR3 runs to 16 residues. Per the germline V gene, CDR1 is LGHNA and CDR2 is YSLEER. The germline V and J ends were trimmed by 1 base and 0 bases, with 12 bases remaining between them. This CDR3 reads CASSQVAGLTNYGYTF. The CDR3 nucleotides read TGCGCCAGCAGCCAAGTGGCCGGACTAACTAACTATGGCTACACCTTC.

This chain joins TRBV7-9 and TRBJ2-7; 7 bases map to TRBD1. The V and J ends lost 5 bases and 3 bases, in that order; junction bases with no gene match: 7. CDR3 length: 14 amino acids. Per germline, CDR1 SEHNR and CDR2 FQNEAQ (reference sequence). CDR3 nucleotide sequence: TGTGCCAGCAGCCCGACCGACAGGGTCTACGAGCAGTACTTC. It codes for CASSPTDRVYEQYF.

The rearrangement joins TRBV7-2 to TRBJ2-7; D is ambiguous. This CDR3 has 12 residues. Per the germline V gene, CDR1 is SGHTA and CDR2 is FQGNSA. V lost 5 bases to trimming and J lost 7 bases, with 12 bases between them. Here the CDR3 DNA reads TGTGCCAGCAGCATTTTCCCCCGGGAGCAGTACTTC. Its protein is CASSIFPREQYF.

V is TRBV11-3 and J is TRBJ2-3; the D is unclear. Germline V gene sequence: CDR1 SGHNT, CDR2 YENEEA. The CDR3 has 12 amino acids. V lost 1 base and J 5 bases, leaving 4 bases between the germline ends. CDR3 protein: CASSLAVDTQYF. In nucleotides, the CDR3 is TGTGCCAGCAGCTTAGCCGTAGATACGCAGTATTTT.

V is TRBV2 and J is TRBJ2-7, with TRBD1 matching 9 bases. This CDR3 has 17 amino acids. Per the germline V gene, CDR1 is SNHLY and CDR2 is FYNNEI. V shed 8 bases and J 0 bases; nucleotides not matched to a gene: 14. CDR3 nucleotides: TGTGCCAGCCCACCTACCCACAGGGGGCGGGACTCCTACGAGCAGTACTTC. It yields the protein CASPPTHRGRDSYEQYF.

The chain has TRBV5-1 and TRBJ1-4; TRBD1 matches at 8 bases. Germline V gene lookup returns CDR1 SGHRS and CDR2 YFSETQ. The CDR3 contains 17 residues. The ends lost 4 bases at V and 6 bases at J; junction bases unmatched: 14. DNA for the CDR3: TGCGCCAGCAGCCTGCAGGGGGCCGGGTACGGTCATGAAAAACTGTTTTTT. It yields the protein CASSLQGAGYGHEKLFF.

V and J are TRBV6-2 or TRBV6-3 and TRBJ1-1, with D hard to call. CDR3 length equals 14 residues. Germline assignment: CDR1 MNHEY and CDR2 SVGEGT. V lost 2 bases, J lost 1 base, and 8 bases lay in between. This CDR3 reads CASSYELRNTEAFF. DNA for the CDR3: TGTGCCAGCAGTTACGAACTGCGGAACACTGAAGCTTTCTTT.

The rearrangement links TRBV28 to TRBJ2-7; 7 positions agree with TRBD1. With V trimmed by 4 bases and J by 0 bases, 0 bases remained unmatched. CDR3 size: 13 residues. CDR1 is MDHEN and CDR2 is SYDVKM in the germline V gene. CDR3 sequence: CASSWTGSYEQYF. The CDR3 coding sequence is TGTGCCAGCAGTTGGACAGGCTCCTACGAGCAGTACTTC.

The gene calls are TRBV5-1 and TRBJ2-7; a weak D match, TRBD2 (6 bases). Between the trimmed V and J ends, which lost 6 bases and 2 bases, there was a span of 15 bases. There are 14 residues in the CDR3. Germline CDR1 reads SGHRS; CDR2 reads YFSETQ. The CDR3 bases are TGCGCCAGCACCCCTAGCGCTAGTACCTACGAGCAGTACTTC. Protein sequence: CASTPSASTYEQYF.

The J gene is TRBJ2-1, the V gene TRBV20-1, with D perhaps TRBD2 (5 bases). The ends were cut back, 3 bases at V and 10 bases at J, with 19 bases in the middle. The CDR3 has 14 amino acids. The V gene's germline CDR1 is DFQATT and CDR2 SNEGSKA (reference sequence). This CDR3 is CSASHGVIVLEQFF. For the CDR3, the DNA is TGCAGTGCTAGTCACGGGGTCATCGTTCTCGAGCAGTTCTTC.

The rearrangement links TRBV19 to TRBJ1-5, with 8 bases matching TRBD1. CDR1 and CDR2 from the germline V gene are LNHDA and SQIVND (reference sequence). Unmatched junction bases numbered 13, after V lost 5 bases and J lost 7 bases. CDR3 size: 16 residues. Here the CDR3 reads CASSEYRQGLRQPQHF. In DNA, the CDR3 is TGTGCCAGTAGTGAGTACCGACAGGGGCTTCGGCAGCCCCAGCATTTT.